This entry lists 7 T cell receptor beta chains sequenced from one sample in a study of T cells in Graves' hyperthyroidism and ophthalmopathy. Authors of the study amplified TCR beta CDR3 regions from RNA transcripts. TCR CDR3 underwent first-round RT-PCR with the HTBI primer set. TCRdb reanalysed the multiplex PCR reads using MiXCR and keeps one entry per CDR3 protein. The table shows almost 500,000 distinct CDR3 sequences, with 22% occurring only once. The specimen sequenced was blood. All receptors come from a woman in her 70s with Graves' ophthalmopathy.

This clonotype occurred a few times. This chain links TRBV5-6 with TRBJ2-7; D unclear. CDR3 size: 14 residues. Germline CDR1 reads SGHDT; CDR2 reads YYEEEE. Trimming removed 5 bases from V and 4 bases from J, with 16 bases in between. The DNA of the CDR3 is TGTGCCAGCAGAAAGAGGATTGCCGGGTACGAGCAGTACTTC. Translated: CASRKRIAGYEQYF.

This clonotype was counted ten times or more. V gene TRBV2 combines with J gene TRBJ2-1; TRBD2 agrees at 8 bases. The CDR3 totals 14 residues. Germline V lookup: CDR1 SNHLY, CDR2 FYNNEI. V lost 7 bases and J lost 5; bases outside the gene matches: 7. In DNA form, the CDR3 reads TGTGCCAGCAAGCGGGAGTTCGTCAACAATGAGCAGTTCTTC. Translating it yields CASKREFVNNEQFF.

There are many counts of this clonotype. V and J are TRBV3-1 and TRBJ2-7; no definite D call. CDR1 is LGHDT and CDR2 is YNNKEL in the germline V gene (reference sequence). CDR3 length equals 14 residues. V gave up 0 bases and J gave up 3 bases, with 9 bases separating them. CDR3 bases: TGTGCCAGCAGCCAAGACGCCAGAGACTACGAGCAGTACTTC. Its protein product is CASSQDARDYEQYF.

The sample holds a few counts of this clonotype. The CDR3 region is CASSITGAMNTEAFF. CDR3 DNA sequence: TGTGCCAGTAGTATTACAGGGGCCATGAACACTGAAGCTTTCTTT. This chain uses TRBV19 with TRBJ1-1; 7 bases are shared with TRBD1. This CDR3 comprises 15 residues. J lost 0 bases, V lost 3 bases, and 4 bases had no gene match. Germline V CDR1 and CDR2: LNHDA, SQIVND (reference sequence).

This clonotype was observed a few times. This sequence joins TRBV4-1 and TRBJ2-1; TRBD2 matches at 9 bases. CDR3 size: 15 residues. Per germline, CDR1 MGHRA and CDR2 YSYEKL. Germline trimming cut 1 base from V and 8 bases from J; bases unmatched to any gene: 6. The CDR3 nucleotides read TGCGCCAGCAGCCAAGGACTAGCGGTTTCCTATGAGCAGTTCTTC. Its translation: CASSQGLAVSYEQFF.

This sequence joins TRBV5-1 and TRBJ2-2; no definite D call. The CDR3 sequence is 15 residues long. Per the germline V gene, CDR1 is SGHRS and CDR2 is YFSETQ. V lost 5 bases to trimming and J lost 2 bases, with 13 bases between them. The CDR3 sequence is CASREQTLNTGELFF. In DNA form, the CDR3 reads TGCGCCAGCAGAGAGCAGACGCTTAACACCGGGGAGCTGTTTTTT.

This sequence joins TRBV10-2 and TRBJ2-7; no firm D call. This CDR3 contains 10 residues. V was shortened by 8 bases and J by 7 bases, with 9 bases between the two germline ends. Germline lookup yields CDR1 WSHSY and CDR2 SAAADI. The CDR3 region is CASGTREQYF. The CDR3 DNA reads as TGCGCCAGCGGAACCCGGGAGCAGTACTTC.